These 13 T cell receptor beta chains were all obtained from the same sample, sequenced in a study of blood T cell repertoires in COVID-19. Assay used: immunoSEQ multiplex PCR; TCRdb lists only in-frame clones, some missing. The sample has about 270,000 clones; under 90% are singletons. Sequencing was performed on peripheral blood. These receptor sequences come from a woman in her sixties with active or convalescent COVID-19.

The rearrangement links TRBV5-1 to TRBJ2-3, with 8 bases identical to TRBD2. The CDR3 spans 16 residues. Unmatched junction bases numbered 5, after V lost 0 bases and J lost 2 bases. The germline CDR1 and CDR2 sequences are SGHRS and YFSETQ. The CDR3 here is CASSLAGGAFTDTQYF. DNA for the CDR3: TGCGCCAGCAGCTTGGCCGGGGGGGCCTTCACAGATACGCAGTATTTT.

This chain uses TRBV3-1 (or the pseudogene TRBV3-2) with TRBJ2-4, with D perhaps matching TRBD2 (7 bases). The length of the CDR3 is 18 residues. Trimming pared 0 bases from V and 4 bases from J, leaving 19 bases between. Looked up from germline, CDR1 is LGHDT and CDR2 is YNNKEL (reference sequence). This chain's CDR3 is CASSQDIGGRLRKNIQYF. In nucleotides, the CDR3 is TGTGCCAGCAGCCAAGATATCGGGGGGCGGCTACGAAAAAACATTCAGTACTTC.

Comments on this clone: A read error may produce the germline difference seen at one junction end. J is TRBJ1-2 and V is TRBV3-1 (or the pseudogene TRBV3-2); D might be TRBD1 (5 bases). CDR1 and CDR2 from the germline V gene are LGHDT and YNNKEL (reference sequence). CDR3 length: 15 residues. The CDR3 reads CASNQDWRGSYGYTF. The CDR3 coding sequence is TGTGCCAGCAACCAAGATTGGCGGGGGAGCTATGGCTACACCTTC.

This chain joins TRBV6-6 and TRBJ2-3, with unresolved D. This CDR3 spans 12 amino acids. The ends were cut back, 5 bases at V and 4 bases at J, with 7 bases in the middle. The germline V gene encodes CDR1 MNHNY and CDR2 SVGAGI (reference sequence). The CDR3 region is CASSPSADTQYF. The CDR3 region has the DNA TGTGCCAGCAGTCCCTCGGCAGATACGCAGTATTTT.

This chain uses TRBV5-1 with TRBJ1-1; 7 bases are shared with TRBD1. From germline, CDR1 is SGHRS and CDR2 YFSETQ. V lost 3 bases to trimming and J lost 5 bases; unmatched junction nucleotides: 7. This CDR3 spans 14 amino acids. CDR3: CASSWEGTETEAFF. DNA of the CDR3: TGCGCCAGCAGCTGGGAAGGGACAGAAACTGAAGCTTTCTTT.

The J gene is TRBJ2-7, the V gene TRBV6-1, with 9 nucleotides matching TRBD2. Germline CDR1 reads MNHNS; CDR2 reads SASEGT. V was pared by 0 bases and J by 0 bases, with 3 bases of the junction left unmatched. The CDR3 totals 16 residues. CDR3 coding DNA: TGTGCCAGCAGTGAAGCTAGCGGGGGCCTCTCCTACGAGCAGTACTTC. Protein sequence: CASSEASGGLSYEQYF.

The chain carries TRBV18 and TRBJ1-6; TRBD1 matches 7 bases. CDR3 length equals 16 residues. In germline, CDR1 is KGHSH, CDR2 LQKENI. V dropped 3 bases and J dropped 7; count of bases not matched to a gene: 9. The CDR3 loop reads CASSPRDSLENSPLHF. In nucleotides, the CDR3 is TGTGCCAGCTCACCCAGGGACAGTCTTGAGAATTCACCCCTCCACTTT.

V gene TRBV2 combines with J gene TRBJ2-5; weak D call: TRBD2 (7 bases). CDR1 SNHLY and CDR2 FYNNEI come from the germline V gene. Trimming removed 5 bases from V and 4 bases from J, with 14 bases in between. This CDR3 spans 14 amino acids. The CDR3 coding sequence is TGTGCCAGCAGTTCGGGGGGCCGTCTAGAGACCCAGTACTTC. It is translated as CASSSGGRLETQYF.

The chain has TRBV6-4 and TRBJ1-1, with unresolved D. With 2 bases removed from V and 7 bases from J, the gap between germline ends came to 11 bases. The CDR3 has 13 residues. Per germline, CDR1 MRHNA and CDR2 SNTAGT. CDR3 sequence (DNA): TGTGCCAGCAGTGACCTTCGATCGGGTGAAGCTTTCTTT. Translating gives CASSDLRSGEAFF.

CDR3 in DNA: TGTGCCAGCAGTGTTTATGACAGGGACACTGAAGCTTTCTTT. Its translation: CASSVYDRDTEAFF. The V call is TRBV25-1, the J call TRBJ1-1, with 7 positions matching TRBD1. Germline V CDR1 and CDR2: MGHDK, SYGVNS. The CDR3 runs to 14 residues. The trim removed 4 bases at V and 3 bases at J, leaving 5 bases unmatched.

This chain's CDR3 is CATGTLGRDTIYF. Written as DNA, the CDR3 is TGTGCCACCGGGACTTTAGGGAGGGACACCATATATTTT. The chain couples TRBV24-1 to TRBJ1-3; tentative D call: TRBD1 (5 bases). From germline, CDR1 is KGHDR and CDR2 SFDVKD. V was cut by 9 bases and J by 8 bases, with 16 bases left in between. The CDR3 runs 13 residues.

This clone was recorded once. V gene TRBV5-1 combines with J gene TRBJ1-5; D is uncertain. V shed 0 bases and J shed 0 bases, with 7 bases lying between them. CDR1 and CDR2 from the germline V gene are SGHRS and YFSETQ. The CDR3 consists of 15 residues. The CDR3 spells CASSLAADSNQPQHF. The CDR3 coding sequence is TGCGCCAGCAGCTTGGCCGCAGATAGCAATCAGCCCCAGCATTTT.

The V and J genes are TRBV5-4 and TRBJ2-5; D may be TRBD1 (7 bases). This CDR3 is built from 13 residues. Between the trimmed V and J ends, which lost 4 bases and 6 bases, there was a span of 13 bases. CDR1 and CDR2 (germline): SGHNT, YYREEE (reference sequence). The CDR3 sequence: CASSVQGGKTQYF. The CDR3 coding sequence is TGTGCCAGCAGCGTCCAGGGGGGAAAGACCCAGTACTTC.